Below are 22 T cell receptor beta chains sequenced from a single sample in a study of blood T cell repertoires in COVID-19. Libraries were prepared by immunoSEQ multiplex PCR; TCRdb keeps only in-frame clonotypes and omits some of them. The repertoire holds under 200,000 clones, almost 80% seen once, with roughly 17% in the top ten. Sequenced sample: peripheral blood. The source is a man aged 55-75 years with active or convalescent COVID-19.

The rearrangement joins TRBV7-8 to TRBJ2-4, with 7 bases identical to TRBD1. The CDR3 sequence is 15 residues long. V was clipped by 2 bases and J by 7 bases; unmatched bases: 8. The germline V gene encodes CDR1 SGHVS and CDR2 FQNEAQ. CDR3 loop: CASSLRGPGWNIQYF. CDR3 nucleotide sequence: TGTGCCAGCAGCTTAAGGGGGCCGGGGTGGAACATTCAGTACTTC.

The chain couples TRBV5-1 to TRBJ2-2; 7 bases are a match to TRBD2. The germline V gene has CDR1 SGHRS and CDR2 YFSETQ. V lost 2 bases, J lost 3 bases, and 4 bases stayed unmatched. CDR3 length equals 15 residues. The CDR3 nucleotides read TGCGCCAGCAGCTTTCTAGCGGCGGACACCGGGGAGCTGTTTTTT. This translates into CASSFLAADTGELFF.

The rearrangement uses TRBV19 and TRBJ1-4; tentatively, D is TRBD1 (6 bases). V lost 7 bases to trimming and J lost 10 bases, with 22 bases between them. The CDR3 is made up of 15 amino acids. Per germline, CDR1 LNHDA and CDR2 SQIVND (reference sequence). DNA of the CDR3: TGTGCCAGTACAAGCCCCGGGACACTCGCCGGAAAACTGTTTTTT. This encodes CASTSPGTLAGKLFF.

About this clone: This CDR3 is also generated by other DNA sequences in the sample. The chain combines TRBV5-1 with TRBJ1-1; D not resolved. The CDR3 spans 13 residues. Germline lookup yields CDR1 SGHRS and CDR2 YFSETQ. Trimming took 0 bases from V and 2 from J, leaving 5 bases between them. The CDR3 region is CASSLGVNTEAFF. The CDR3 DNA reads as TGCGCCAGCAGCTTGGGAGTCAACACTGAAGCTTTCTTT.

The rearrangement joins TRBV29-1 to TRBJ2-3; possibly TRBD2 for D (6 bases). CDR3 length: 12 residues. Germline V gene sequence: CDR1 SQVTM, CDR2 ANQGSEA. Trimming took 8 bases from V and 0 from J, leaving 9 bases between them. CDR3 coding DNA: TGCAGCTCTGGAGGGAGCACAGATACGCAGTATTTT. Amino acid sequence: CSSGGSTDTQYF.

This sequence joins TRBV4-3 and TRBJ2-1; 10 nucleotides agree with TRBD1. J lost 7 bases, V lost 3 bases, and 9 bases had no gene match. Germline V gene lookup returns CDR1 LGHNA and CDR2 YSLEER. The CDR3 covers 16 residues. The CDR3 loop reads CASSHGQGGRGNEQFF. In nucleotides, the CDR3 is TGCGCCAGCAGCCACGGACAGGGGGGACGAGGGAATGAGCAGTTCTTC.

CDR3 sequence: CASSLSNNQPQHF. The DNA for the CDR3 is TGTGCCAGTAGTCTTAGCAACAATCAGCCCCAGCATTTT. The gene calls are TRBV19 and TRBJ1-5; D gene unclear. CDR3 size: 13 residues. With 5 bases removed from V and 3 bases from J, the gap between germline ends came to 8 bases. Germline CDR1 LNHDA, CDR2 SQIVND (reference sequence).

The gene calls are TRBV7-9 and TRBJ2-1; unclear D gene. Germline V CDR1 and CDR2: SEHNR, FQNEAQ (reference sequence). V was cut by 8 bases and J by 6 bases, with 11 bases left in between. This CDR3 has 12 residues. The CDR3 DNA sequence: TGTGCCAGCGCGGTAGCCGTCAATGAGCAGTTCTTC. Its protein product is CASAVAVNEQFF.

V and J are TRBV5-1 and TRBJ2-7, with 7 bases aligning to TRBD2. Germline V gene sequence: CDR1 SGHRS, CDR2 YFSETQ. This CDR3 region has 14 residues. The V gene end was trimmed by 0 bases and the J gene end by 8 bases; junction bases not matched to a gene: 8. The CDR3, as DNA: TGCGCCAGCAGCTTGGGGGGGGGACCGCCGAAGCAGTACTTC. Translation: CASSLGGGPPKQYF.

This rearrangement joins TRBV7-8 to TRBJ2-3; 9 bases align to TRBD2. Germline V gives CDR1 SGHVS, CDR2 FQNEAQ. The CDR3 spans 16 residues. V lost 1 base and J lost 4; bases outside the gene matches: 6. The CDR3 DNA reads as TGTGCCAGCAGCTTAGGTAGCGGGAGCGTGGCAGATACGCAGTATTTT. Protein sequence: CASSLGSGSVADTQYF.

This clone has a single count. This chain joins TRBV5-1 and TRBJ2-3, with TRBD2 matching 7 bases. The CDR3 consists of 13 residues. J was trimmed by 6 bases and V by 5 bases; bases with no gene match: 6. CDR1 and CDR2 (germline): SGHRS, YFSETQ. Written as DNA, the CDR3 is TGCGCCAGCAGTCCCCCCGGGGGGGATACGCAGTATTTT. Translated: CASSPPGGDTQYF. Using reference TRBV5-1 and TRBJ2-3 for the parts outside the CDR3, the full variable domain is KAGVTQTPRYLIKTRGQQVTLSCSPISGHRSVSWYQQTPGQGLQFLFEYFSETQRNKGNFPGRFSGRQFSNSRSEMNVSTLELGDSALYLCASSPPGGDTQYFGPGTRLTVL.

The chain joins TRBV7-8 to TRBJ2-7, with 7 bases aligning to TRBD1. J was trimmed by 5 bases and V by 5 bases; bases with no gene match: 6. Germline V gene lookup returns CDR1 SGHVS and CDR2 FQNEAQ. This CDR3 comprises 13 residues. CDR3: CASSLVGGHEQYF. DNA of the CDR3: TGTGCCAGCAGCCTGGTAGGGGGCCACGAGCAGTACTTC.

V and J are TRBV20-1 and TRBJ2-1, with 8 bases aligning to TRBD2. This CDR3 has 15 residues. CDR1 and CDR2 (germline): DFQATT, SNEGSKA (reference sequence). Unmatched junction bases numbered 11, after V lost 3 bases and J lost 7 bases. CDR3 in DNA: TGCAGTGCTAGTAAGGGGGGGACTAGTAAGAATGAGCAGTTCTTC. Amino acid sequence: CSASKGGTSKNEQFF.

The chain recombines TRBV24-1 with TRBJ2-7, with TRBD1 as a possible D gene (5 bases). The CDR3 is 12 residues long. Between the trimmed V and J ends, which lost 4 bases and 8 bases, there was a span of 11 bases. Germline V gives CDR1 KGHDR, CDR2 SFDVKD. In DNA form, the CDR3 reads TGTGCCACCAGTGAAGGACGGACAAAGCAGTACTTC. This gives the protein CATSEGRTKQYF.

This rearrangement joins TRBV19 to TRBJ1-1, with a tentative D call TRBD1 (6 bases). In germline, CDR1 is LNHDA, CDR2 SQIVND (reference sequence). The CDR3 has 15 residues. The V end was cut by 2 bases, the J end by 3 bases, with 13 bases between. The CDR3 region has the DNA TGTGCCAGTAGTATACGGGAGGGGGTGCACACTGAAGCTTTCTTT. As protein: CASSIREGVHTEAFF.

This rearrangement joins TRBV11-3 to TRBJ1-2; the D gene is possibly TRBD1 (5 bases). Germline CDR1 SGHNT, CDR2 YENEEA. V lost 0 bases and J 8 bases, leaving 13 bases between the germline ends. The CDR3 sequence is 14 residues long. The CDR3 DNA reads as TGTGCCAGCAGCTTAGATGGGGGGTCGGAGGGCTACACCTTC. Its protein product is CASSLDGGSEGYTF. Using reference TRBV11-3 and TRBJ1-2 for the parts outside the CDR3, the full variable domain is EAGVVQSPRYKIIEKKQPVAFWCNPISGHNTLYWYLQNLGQGPELLIRYENEEAVDDSQLPKDRFSAERLKGVDSTLKIQPAELGDSAVYLCASSLDGGSEGYTFGSGTRLTVV.

The rearrangement uses TRBV14 and TRBJ2-3; TRBD1 matches 7 bases. Germline values: CDR1 SGHDN, CDR2 FVKESK. The CDR3 covers 13 residues. V was clipped by 3 bases and J by 8 bases; unmatched bases: 5. DNA for the CDR3: TGTGCCAGCAGCCACCTCGACAGGGCTACGCAGTATTTT. It translates to CASSHLDRATQYF.

The chain joins TRBV4-1 to TRBJ2-1; perhaps TRBD1 as D (6 bases). Germline loops: CDR1 MGHRA, CDR2 YSYEKL. V was shortened by 0 bases and J by 6 bases, with 12 bases between the two germline ends. This CDR3 spans 15 amino acids. The CDR3 spells CASSQDLDSRNEQFF. CDR3 nucleotide sequence: TGCGCCAGCAGCCAAGATCTGGACAGTCGCAATGAGCAGTTCTTC.

This clone was seen a few times. The chain recombines TRBV5-5 with TRBJ2-3; maybe TRBD2 (5 bases). The V gene lost 2 bases and the J gene lost 1 base, with 8 bases spanning the gap. Germline loops: CDR1 SGHKS, CDR2 YYEKEE (reference sequence). The CDR3 length is 14 residues. The CDR3 reads CASSFGAGTDTQYF. The CDR3 bases are TGTGCCAGCAGCTTCGGAGCGGGCACAGATACGCAGTATTTT. The complete variable domain, with remaining parts taken from reference TRBV5-5 and TRBJ2-3, reads DAGVTQSPTHLIKTRGQQVTLRCSPISGHKSVSWYQQVLGQGPQFIFQYYEKEERGRGNFPDRFSARQFPNYSSELNVNALLLGDSALYLCASSFGAGTDTQYFGPGTRLTVL.

The chain has TRBV7-3 and TRBJ1-1, with a possible D match to TRBD1 (6 bases). CDR1 SGHTA and CDR2 FQGTGA come from the germline V gene. This CDR3 contains 14 residues. The V end lost 6 bases, the J end lost 1 base, and 12 bases lay between the germline ends. CDR3: CASRGDIWNTEAFF. The CDR3 bases are TGTGCCAGCAGGGGGGACATATGGAACACTGAAGCTTTCTTT.

The chain couples TRBV24-1 to TRBJ1-2, with D unresolved. CDR3 length equals 11 residues. Per germline, CDR1 KGHDR and CDR2 SFDVKD. V was trimmed by 7 bases and J by 7 bases, leaving 9 bases between them. This chain's CDR3 is CATSGSFGYTF. The DNA for the CDR3 is TGTGCCACCAGCGGGTCTTTTGGCTACACCTTC.

As to this clone: At the DNA level, this CDR3 is encoded by other sequences in the same sample as well. The chain recombines TRBV28 with TRBJ1-1, with D unresolved. The CDR3 loop spans 12 amino acids. Germline-derived CDR1 and CDR2 are MDHEN and SYDVKM. Trimming cost V 1 base and J 3 bases, with 3 bases left between them. The CDR3 sequence: CASSLSYTEAFF. Written as DNA, the CDR3 is TGTGCCAGCAGTTTATCATACACTGAAGCTTTCTTT.